The source of this T cell receptor beta chain is a study of blood T cell repertoires in COVID-19. Study context: T cells, B-cell-depleted T cells, or PBMCs supplied cDNA or gDNA.

The CDR3 runs to 14 residues. V lost 0 bases and J 0 bases, leaving 2 bases between the germline ends. Germline values: CDR1 LNHNV, CDR2 YYDKDF (reference sequence). Cohorts were determined from participant-reported clinical history. Profiling relied on immunoSEQ multiplex PCR, and the TCRdb table lists in-frame clones only, not all of them. The data hold a few hundred thousand clones, with about nine tenths observed a single time. This clonotype was sampled from a man younger than 35 who had recovered from COVID-19. The sample was PBMCs or T cells enriched from blood (not recorded which). V is TRBV15 and J is TRBJ2-2, with D hard to call. This chain's CDR3 is CATSRDTNTGELFF. DNA of the CDR3: TGTGCCACCAGCAGAGATACGAACACCGGGGAGCTGTTTTTT.